The 5 T cell receptor beta chains listed next were all sequenced from one sample in a study of CD8+ T cells in alopecia areata. TCR sequencing used cDNA made by reverse transcription of extracted RNA. Assay used: immunoSEQ multiplex PCR; TCRdb lists only in-frame clones, some missing. The table has hundreds of thousands of clones, 67% seen once. Source: CD4+ T cells sorted from blood, taken at week 0. The receptors shown here come from a human donor with alopecia areata.

This clone came up a few times. The rearrangement uses TRBV5-1 and TRBJ1-2; perhaps TRBD1 as D (5 bases). Between the trimmed V and J ends, which lost 4 bases and 4 bases, there was a span of 14 bases. This CDR3 has 14 amino acids. CDR1 and CDR2 from the germline V gene are SGHRS and YFSETQ. CDR3 protein: CASSPEGYGYGYTF. DNA for the CDR3: TGCGCCAGCAGCCCGGAGGGGTACGGCTATGGCTACACCTTC.

This clone turned up a few times. The chain couples TRBV30 to TRBJ1-5, with no clear D. The CDR3 extends over 13 amino acids. Trimming pared 7 bases from V and 3 bases from J, leaving 13 bases between. The germline V gene encodes CDR1 GTSNPN and CDR2 SVGIG (reference sequence). CDR3 DNA sequence: TGTGCCTCTTCAGTTGGGAACAATCAGCCCCAGCATTTT. Protein: CASSVGNNQPQHF.

CDR3 DNA: TGCAGCGTTGAAACGGACGAGCAGTACTTC. This codes for CSVETDEQYF. The gene calls are TRBV29-1 and TRBJ2-7, with unresolved D. Trimming cost V 2 bases and J 5 bases, with 4 bases left between them. The CDR3 has 10 amino acids. Germline V CDR1 and CDR2: SQVTM, ANQGSEA.

The V call is TRBV6-5, the J call TRBJ2-7; either TRBD1 or TRBD2 may supply D (5 bases each). Trimming removed 0 bases from V and 0 bases from J, with 12 bases in between. The germline V gene encodes CDR1 MNHEY and CDR2 SVGAGI. The CDR3 totals 16 residues. DNA of the CDR3: TGTGCCAGCAGTTACTCGATGGCAGGGAGCTCCTACGAGCAGTACTTC. It codes for CASSYSMAGSSYEQYF.

V is TRBV6-5 and J is TRBJ2-3, with D perhaps matching TRBD2 (6 bases). V shed 5 bases and J shed 9 bases, with 15 bases lying between them. The CDR3 is 13 residues long. CDR1 and CDR2 from the germline V gene are MNHEY and SVGAGI. The CDR3 region is CASSIIGGRTQYF. In DNA form, the CDR3 reads TGTGCCAGCAGTATAATCGGGGGAAGGACGCAGTATTTT.